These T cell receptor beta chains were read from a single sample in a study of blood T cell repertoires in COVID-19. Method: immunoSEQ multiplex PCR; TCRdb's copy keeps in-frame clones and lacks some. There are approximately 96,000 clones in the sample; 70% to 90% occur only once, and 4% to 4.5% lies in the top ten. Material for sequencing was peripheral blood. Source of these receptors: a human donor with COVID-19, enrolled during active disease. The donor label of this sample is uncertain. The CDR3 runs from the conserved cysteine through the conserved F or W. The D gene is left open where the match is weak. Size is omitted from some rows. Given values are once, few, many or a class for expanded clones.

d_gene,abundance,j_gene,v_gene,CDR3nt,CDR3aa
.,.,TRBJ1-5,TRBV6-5,TGTGCCAGCGGACTCCGGCGGGGAGAGAGTCAGCCCCAGCATTTT,CASGLRRGESQPQHF
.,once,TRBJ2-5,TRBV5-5,TGTGCCAGCAGCTTTCGTGCGGAGACCCAGTACTTC,CASSFRAETQYF
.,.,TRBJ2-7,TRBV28,TGTGCCAGCAGGGGCCAGATCGAGCAGTACTTC,CASRGQIEQYF
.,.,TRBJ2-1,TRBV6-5,TGTGCCAGCAAATCGGGGACTGACCACAATGAGCAGTTCTTC,CASKSGTDHNEQFF
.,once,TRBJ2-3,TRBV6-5,TGTGCCAGCAGTTTGACACCCACAGATACGCAGTATTTT,CASSLTPTDTQYF
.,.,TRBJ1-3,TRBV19,TGTGCCAGTAGTATCCAGGAAAACACCATATATTTT,CASSIQENTIYF
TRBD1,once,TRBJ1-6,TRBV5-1,TGCGCCAGCAGCACAAGACAGGGGCAGGTGGACAACTCACCCCTCCACTTT,CASSTRQGQVDNSPLHF
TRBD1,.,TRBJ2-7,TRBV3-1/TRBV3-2,TGTGCCAGCAGCCAATTTAACAGGGGGCGTATCTCCTACGAGCAGTACTTC,CASSQFNRGRISYEQYF
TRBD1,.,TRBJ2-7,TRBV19,TGTGCCAGTAGTATAGGTTTAGGGGACAGGGGACGATACGAGCAGTACTTC,CASSIGLGDRGRYEQYF
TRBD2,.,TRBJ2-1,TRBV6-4,TGTGCCAGCAGTTTTAGCGGGGGCCACTACAATGAGCAGTTCTTC,CASSFSGGHYNEQFF
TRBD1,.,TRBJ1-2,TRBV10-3,TGTGCCATCAAAGCAGGGACAGGGAATATTATCTATGGCTACACCTTC,CAIKAGTGNIIYGYTF
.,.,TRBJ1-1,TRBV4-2,TGTGCCAGCAGCCAAGATGGCAGGGAAACTGAAGCTTTCTTT,CASSQDGRETEAFF
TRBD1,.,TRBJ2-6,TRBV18,TGTGCCAGCTCACCACTGGGACAGGACCCTTCTGGGGCCAACGTCCTGACTTTC,CASSPLGQDPSGANVLTF
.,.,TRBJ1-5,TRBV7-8,TGTGCCAGCAGCTTACCAGGGGATTCGTTGCAGCCCCAGCATTTT,CASSLPGDSLQPQHF
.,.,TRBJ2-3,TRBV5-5,TGTGCCAGCAGCTTGCGTGGGGGGGCCGCAGATACGCAGTATTTT,CASSLRGGAADTQYF
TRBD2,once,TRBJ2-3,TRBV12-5,TGTGCTAGTGGTTTGGGGGGGGGTGATACGCAGTATTTT,CASGLGGGDTQYF
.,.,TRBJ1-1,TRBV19,TGTGCCAGTATGGGGACTTGGGCTGAAGCTTTCTTT,CASMGTWAEAFF
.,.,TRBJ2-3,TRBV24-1,TGTGCCACCAGTGATTTCAGAGGCGGCACAGATACGCAGTATTTT,CATSDFRGGTDTQYF
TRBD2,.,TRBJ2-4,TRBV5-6,TGTGCCAGCAGCTCTGGACTAGCGGGCGAGTACTTC,CASSSGLAGEYF
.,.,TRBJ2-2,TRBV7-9,TGTGCCAGCAGCTCCCTAGGTCCCGGGGAGCTGTTTTTT,CASSSLGPGELFF
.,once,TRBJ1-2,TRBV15,TGTGCCACCAGCAGAGAGGAAGGGGCCCTTAAGTATGGCTACACCTTC,CATSREEGALKYGYTF
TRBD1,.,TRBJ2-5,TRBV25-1,TGTGCCAGCAGTGCCCGGGGACAGGGTGGTGATGAGACCCAGTACTTC,CASSARGQGGDETQYF
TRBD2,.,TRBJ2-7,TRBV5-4,TGTGCCAGCAGCTCCACCGGGACTAGCGGGGGGCTCTACGAGCAGTACTTC,CASSSTGTSGGLYEQYF
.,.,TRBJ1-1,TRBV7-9,TGTGCCAGCAGCTCACCCGCCCGGGTCCGGAACACTGAAGCTTTCTTT,CASSSPARVRNTEAFF
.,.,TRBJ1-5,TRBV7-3,TGTGCCAGCAGCTCCTCGGAGGGCCAGCCCCAGCATTTT,CASSSSEGQPQHF
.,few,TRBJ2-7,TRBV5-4,TGTGCCAGCAGCAGAAAGGACAGAGCGCCCTACGAGCAGTACTTC,CASSRKDRAPYEQYF
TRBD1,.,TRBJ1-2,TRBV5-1,TGCGCCAGCAGCTTGGAGACAGGGTCCGGCTACACCTTC,CASSLETGSGYTF
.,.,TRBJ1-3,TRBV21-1,TGTGCCAGCAGCAAAGCGCGCCAGGGACTCTCTGGAAACACCATATATTTT,CASSKARQGLSGNTIYF
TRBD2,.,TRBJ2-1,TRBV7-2,TGTGCCAGCAGAGCGGGAGTGCCCTACAATGAGCAGTTCTTC,CASRAGVPYNEQFF
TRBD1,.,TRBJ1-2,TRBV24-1,TGTGCCACCGAGAGACAGGGAGGTGGCTACACCTTC,CATERQGGGYTF
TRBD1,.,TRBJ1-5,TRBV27,TGTGCCAGCAGTTTAGGACAGGGGGTAAATCAGCCCCAGCATTTT,CASSLGQGVNQPQHF
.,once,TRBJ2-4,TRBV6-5,TGTGCCAGCAGTTACGGGCAGGCTGTAGCCAAAAACATTCAGTACTTC,CASSYGQAVAKNIQYF
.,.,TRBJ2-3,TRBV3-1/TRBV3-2,TGTGCCAGCAGCCTAGGGGGGGCTGGCACAGATACGCAGTATTTT,CASSLGGAGTDTQYF
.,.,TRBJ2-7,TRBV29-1,TGCAGCGTTGACGCGACGGGTAGCTCCTACGAGCAGTACTTC,CSVDATGSSYEQYF
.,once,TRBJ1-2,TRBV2,TGTGCCAGCAGTGTGGGCAGAGCTAACTATGGCTACACCTTC,CASSVGRANYGYTF
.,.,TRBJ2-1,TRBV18,TGTGCCAGCTCACCAGGAGTCGACCCCAAGTTCTTC,CASSPGVDPKFF
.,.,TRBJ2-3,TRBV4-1,TGCGCCAGCAGCCAAGAGCCCCCGAGTCTGGTCGGAGATACGCAGTATTTT,CASSQEPPSLVGDTQYF
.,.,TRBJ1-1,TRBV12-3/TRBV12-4,TGTGCCAGCAGCACCCACAGGGAGGGTGAAGCTTTCTTT,CASSTHREGEAFF
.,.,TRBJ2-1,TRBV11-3,TGTGCCAGCAGCTTAGATGGTTCCCGGGGGTTATTCAATGAGCAGTTCTTC,CASSLDGSRGLFNEQFF
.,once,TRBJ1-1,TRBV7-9,TGTGCCAGCAGCTTAGGAGCGGGAAAGGAAGCTTTCTTT,CASSLGAGKEAFF
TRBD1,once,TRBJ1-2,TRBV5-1,TGCGCCAGCAGCGCTAGGACAGGGGCATATGGCTACACCTTC,CASSARTGAYGYTF
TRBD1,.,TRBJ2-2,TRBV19,TGTGCCAGTAGTTTACGCGGACAGGACAGTAACACCGGGGAGCTGTTTTTT,CASSLRGQDSNTGELFF
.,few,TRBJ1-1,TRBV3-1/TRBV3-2,TGTGCCAGCAGCCGGGTCGGGGGCACTGAAGCTTTCTTT,CASSRVGGTEAFF
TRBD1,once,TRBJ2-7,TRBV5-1,TGCGCCAGCAGCCCCACTCCGGGACAGGTCTACGAGCAGTACTTC,CASSPTPGQVYEQYF
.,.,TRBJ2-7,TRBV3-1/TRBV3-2,TGTGCCAGCAGCCAAGTCAGTTCGGGGACCTACGAGCAGTACTTC,CASSQVSSGTYEQYF
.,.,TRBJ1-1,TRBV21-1,TGTGCCAGCAGCACAGCAGGGGTGACTGAAGCTTTCTTT,CASSTAGVTEAFF
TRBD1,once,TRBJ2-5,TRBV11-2,TGTGCCAGCAGCGGACCTCAATGGGCAGGGGGATTAGAGACCCAGTACTTC,CASSGPQWAGGLETQYF
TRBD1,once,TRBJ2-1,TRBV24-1,TGTGCCACCAGTGGTACAGGGGGAAGTAATGAGCAGTTCTTC,CATSGTGGSNEQFF
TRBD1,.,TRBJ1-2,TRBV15,TGTGCCACCAGCGGGCCAAGGAACAGGGGGGACTCAGCGGGCTACACCTTC,CATSGPRNRGDSAGYTF
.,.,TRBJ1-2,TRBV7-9,TGTGCCAGCAGCTTAGAGCGGGGGCGTGGTGGCTACACCTTC,CASSLERGRGGYTF
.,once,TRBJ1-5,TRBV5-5,TGTGCCAGCAGCAAAGAGGGCGGGGGTTTGCCCCAGCATTTT,CASSKEGGGLPQHF
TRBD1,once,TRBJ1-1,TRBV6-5,TGTGCCAGCAGTTACGGAAGGACAGGGTCCACTGAAGCTTTCTTT,CASSYGRTGSTEAFF
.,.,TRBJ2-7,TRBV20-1,TGCAGTGTGGGGAGGTCCTACGAGCAGTACTTC,CSVGRSYEQYF
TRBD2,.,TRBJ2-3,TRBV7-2,TGTGCCAGCAGCTTAGATCTAGCGGGGGGGACGCAGTATTTT,CASSLDLAGGTQYF
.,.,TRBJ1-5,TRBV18,TGTGCCAGCTCACCAGGTCTAGCAGGGGATCAGCCCCAGCATTTT,CASSPGLAGDQPQHF
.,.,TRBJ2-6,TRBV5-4,TGTGCCAGCAGCCGGGGGGCCCTTGGGTCTAGGGCCAACGTCCTGACTTTC,CASSRGALGSRANVLTF
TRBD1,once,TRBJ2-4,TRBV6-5,TGTGCCAGCAGTTACTCGATAGGGGGCAACATTCAGTACTTC,CASSYSIGGNIQYF